This paragraph reports one TCR beta chain. Trimming cost V 0 bases and J 1 base, with 12 bases left between them. CDR1 is LGHNA and CDR2 is YNFKEQ in the germline V gene. This CDR3 comprises 17 residues. Isocitrate dehydrogenase mutation was absent in all glioblastoma patients. This entry belongs to a study of glioma-infiltrating T cells after dendritic cell vaccination. Study as a whole: Between the early 2000s and the early 2010s, patients got autologous tumor lysate-pulsed dendritic cell vaccines.

The assay was immunoSEQ multiplex PCR, and TCRdb's table has in-frame clones only and misses some. The sample lists some 70,000 clones, approximately 81% occurring once. The sequence was obtained from a human donor with glioblastoma. The material was blood, obtained before dendritic cell vaccination. V gene TRBV4-2 combines with J gene TRBJ2-2; a weak D match, TRBD2 (7 bases). This chain's CDR3 is CASSQDKGGRNTGELFF. The CDR3 region has the DNA TGTGCCAGCAGCCAAGATAAGGGGGGGAGGAACACCGGGGAGCTGTTTTTT.